These T cell receptor beta chains were read from a single sample in a study of shared clonotypes between healthy human individuals. Repertoires were generated with immunoSEQ multiplex PCR, while TCRdb's copy carries only in-frame clones and drops some. The data hold fewer than 500,000 clones, with approximately 79% observed a single time. The sequenced sample consisted of PBMCs. Receptors originate from a woman in her forties in good health. Some clones in this sample may be carry-over from other donors' samples. Both conserved end residues are part of each CDR3. D genes are given only for firm matches. Only part of the rows carry a size: once, few, many, or a class if the clone is expanded.

DNA	CDR3	J	length	V	D	size
TGTGCCAGCAGCTTAGGCCGGACTAGTGGGGGGCAGTACTTC	CASSLGRTSGGQYF	TRBJ2-7	14	TRBV7-2	TRBD2	.
TGTGCCAGCAGCCTAACCATACTCTACGAGCAGTACTTC	CASSLTILYEQYF	TRBJ2-7	13	TRBV7-6	.	.
TGCAGCGTTGAAACGATCCCGTACAATGAGCAGTTCTTC	CSVETIPYNEQFF	TRBJ2-1	13	TRBV29-1	.	.
TGTGCCAGCAGTCCACCGGGACAGGTAGGCGAGCAGTACTTC	CASSPPGQVGEQYF	TRBJ2-7	14	TRBV28	TRBD1	few
TGTGCCAGCAGCTTACTAGCGGGAGTATCCTACGAGCAGTACTTC	CASSLLAGVSYEQYF	TRBJ2-7	15	TRBV11-1	TRBD2	.
TGTGCCTGGAGTGGCAGGGGAAGACTGCCCCAGCATTTT	CAWSGRGRLPQHF	TRBJ1-5	13	TRBV30	.	.
TGTGCCTGGACAACAGGGGTAGGCTACACCTTC	CAWTTGVGYTF	TRBJ1-2	11	TRBV30	TRBD1	.
TGTGCCAGCAGCCAAAGCAGGGATTATGGCTACACCTTC	CASSQSRDYGYTF	TRBJ1-2	13	TRBV14	.	once
TGTGCCAGCAGCTTACCAAGGGGGTATAGCAATCAGCCCCAGCATTTT	CASSLPRGYSNQPQHF	TRBJ1-5	16	TRBV5-8	.	.
TGTGCCAGCAGTGAGGCCGGGGGGTGGGAGACCCAGTACTTC	CASSEAGGWETQYF	TRBJ2-5	14	TRBV2	TRBD2	.
TGTGCCAGCAGTGAAAGGGATGGCTACACCTTC	CASSERDGYTF	TRBJ1-2	11	TRBV2	.	.
TGTGCCAGCAGCGAGGGACAGCTGGAGGGCGAGCAGTACTTC	CASSEGQLEGEQYF	TRBJ2-7	14	TRBV9	.	.
TGTGCCAGCAGCCGTGGGACCGGTCATACCTACGAGCAGTACTTC	CASSRGTGHTYEQYF	TRBJ2-7	15	TRBV7-2	.	.
TGTGCCAGCAGCTCACAGGGGCGAGAGACCCAGTACTTC	CASSSQGRETQYF	TRBJ2-5	13	TRBV5-4	TRBD1	.
TGCGCCAGCAGTGAGTCAGGGACAGGGAGTTGTTGTGGCTACACCTTC	CASSESGTGSCCGYTF	TRBJ1-2	16	TRBV10-1	TRBD1	.
TGTGCCAGCAGCTTGGACGCGAACACCGGGGAGCTGTTTTTT	CASSLDANTGELFF	TRBJ2-2	14	TRBV5-6	.	.
TGTGCCAGCAGTTACTCGAGCCCCCTAGCGGGAGTTGCCGGGGAGCTGTTTTTT	CASSYSSPLAGVAGELFF	TRBJ2-2	18	TRBV6-7	TRBD2	.
TGTGCCAGCAACTGGGACAGGGCATACGAGCAGTACTTC	CASNWDRAYEQYF	TRBJ2-7	13	TRBV6-1	TRBD1	.